This T cell receptor beta chain was found in a study of blood T cell repertoires in COVID-19. On the study more broadly: PBMCs, B-cell-depleted T cells, or T cells provided the cDNA or gDNA that made up the material.

Assay used: immunoSEQ multiplex PCR; TCRdb lists only in-frame clones, some missing. The sample includes around 200,000 clones, about 88% of them seen just once. V was cut by 4 bases and J by 0 bases, with 10 bases left in between. This CDR3 has 15 residues. Germline CDR1 and CDR2: SGHVS and FQNEAQ. The specimen was peripheral blood. J is TRBJ2-4 and V is TRBV7-8, with D tentatively TRBD1 (5 bases). This sequence was found in a man aged 30 to 45 with active or convalescent COVID-19. The CDR3 region has the DNA TGTGCCAGCAGCTCCAGCAGGGTAGCCAAAAACATTCAGTACTTC. It encodes CASSSSRVAKNIQYF.